The 16 T cell receptor beta chains below come from one sample, sequenced in a study of T cells in Graves' hyperthyroidism and ophthalmopathy. RNA transcripts served as the template for amplifying TCR beta CDR3 regions. The primer set for the first-round RT-PCR of the TCR CDR3 was HTBI. TCRdb used MiXCR to reprocess the multiplex PCR reads, holding one entry per CDR3 protein. The sample consists of 300,000 to 500,000 distinct CDR3 sequences, about 14% of them appearing once. The specimen was blood. The receptors were sampled from a man over 45 with Graves' ophthalmopathy.

The CDR3 sequence is CASSIVSGDGYTF. CDR3 in DNA: TGTGCCAGTAGTATAGTTTCAGGGGATGGCTACACCTTC. The rearrangement links TRBV19 to TRBJ1-2, with TRBD1 as a possible D gene (6 bases). The V end lost 1 base, the J end lost 6 bases, and 9 bases lay between the germline ends. Per the germline V gene, CDR1 is LNHDA and CDR2 is SQIVND (reference sequence). The CDR3 is 13 amino acids.

This clonotype was seen more than once but under ten times. J is TRBJ1-1 and V is TRBV7-2, with no clear D. The CDR3 is made up of 13 amino acids. Trimming left V 0 bases short and J 6 bases short, with 8 bases between. CDR1 SGHTA and CDR2 FQGNSA come from the germline V gene. Here the CDR3 DNA reads TGTGCCAGCAGCTTAGCGCTCCGGGCTGAAGCTTTCTTT. Its protein product is CASSLALRAEAFF. Full variable domain (outside the CDR3, taken from reference TRBV7-2 and TRBJ1-1): GAGVSQSPSNKVTEKGKDVELRCDPISGHTALYWYRQSLGQGLEFLIYFQGNSAPDKSGLPSDRFSAERTGGSVSTLTIQRTQQEDSAVYLCASSLALRAEAFFGQGTRLTVV.

This clonotype was counted between two and nine times. This chain joins TRBV10-2 and TRBJ2-1; 7 positions match TRBD2. The V gene's germline CDR1 is WSHSY and CDR2 SAAADI. V lost 7 bases to trimming and J lost 5 bases; unmatched junction nucleotides: 14. The CDR3 is made up of 16 amino acids. The DNA for the CDR3 is TGCGCCAGCACCTACTCGTGGGGGGAGGGTCACAATGAGCAGTTCTTC. Its protein product is CASTYSWGEGHNEQFF.

The table lists this clonotype with many counts. The chain has TRBV3-1 and TRBJ2-1; D might be TRBD2 (5 bases). The CDR3 consists of 14 residues. Germline loops: CDR1 LGHDT, CDR2 YNNKEL (reference sequence). Trimming took off 1 base at V and 7 bases at J, with 11 bases between the two ends. For the CDR3, the DNA is TGTGCCAGCAGCCAAGGGCAGAGGGTTAATGAGCAGTTCTTC. Residues: CASSQGQRVNEQFF.

This clonotype was seen many times. The rearrangement uses TRBV13 and TRBJ1-1; D remains ambiguous. V was pared by 3 bases and J by 1 base, with 12 bases between. The CDR3 consists of 15 residues. Germline V gene lookup returns CDR1 PRHDT and CDR2 FYEKMQ (reference sequence). The CDR3 here is CASSLPNQRNTEAFF. The CDR3 nucleotides are TGTGCCAGCAGCTTGCCGAATCAGAGGAACACTGAAGCTTTCTTT.

This clonotype was recorded at least ten times. The V and J genes are TRBV29-1 and TRBJ2-1, with TRBD2 identical over 12 bases. V was clipped by 6 bases and J by 10 bases; unmatched bases: 4. CDR1 SQVTM and CDR2 ANQGSEA come from the germline V gene. This CDR3 is built from 12 residues. The CDR3 region is CSVSSGREEQFF. CDR3 DNA sequence: TGCAGCGTGTCTAGCGGGAGGGAGGAGCAGTTCTTC.

At least ten counts were recorded for this clonotype. This chain links TRBV27 with TRBJ2-5; 12 bases match TRBD2. Germline CDR1 and CDR2: MNHEY and SMNVEV (reference sequence). The V segment lost 4 bases and the J segment 1 base; nucleotides outside the gene matches: 1. The CDR3 runs 15 residues. The DNA of the CDR3 is TGTGCCAGCAGTTGGACTAGCGGGACCCAAGAGACCCAGTACTTC. As protein: CASSWTSGTQETQYF.

This clonotype was recorded many times. The V and J genes are TRBV12-3 or TRBV12-4 and TRBJ1-2, with D maybe TRBD1 (6 bases). CDR3 length: 13 amino acids. The V gene lost 5 bases and the J gene lost 4 bases, with 11 bases spanning the gap. CDR3 loop: CASSHRDGYGYTF. CDR3 nucleotide sequence: TGTGCCAGCAGTCACAGGGACGGCTATGGCTACACCTTC.

The J gene is TRBJ1-2, the V gene TRBV29-1, with D hard to call. V was shortened by 0 bases and J by 8 bases, with 7 bases between the two germline ends. Looked up from germline, CDR1 is SQVTM and CDR2 is ANQGSEA. The CDR3 is 11 amino acids. The CDR3 coding sequence is TGCAGCGTTGAAGAAGGGCTGGGCTACACCTTC. Protein: CSVEEGLGYTF.

This clonotype was seen at least ten times. This chain uses TRBV6-6 with TRBJ1-1; maybe TRBD1 (5 bases). Trimming shortened V by 0 bases and J by 6 bases, and 23 bases separated the two germline ends. Germline-derived CDR1 and CDR2 are MNHNY and SVGAGI (reference sequence). The CDR3 loop spans 18 amino acids. CDR3 bases: TGTGCCAGCAGTTACTCCCCGAGCACCGGGGCCCGAGTCGCTGAAGCTTTCTTT. It yields the protein CASSYSPSTGARVAEAFF.

The chain links TRBV7-9 to TRBJ1-2, with D possibly matching TRBD1 (6 bases). The CDR3 runs 14 residues. Germline-derived CDR1 and CDR2 are SEHNR and FQNEAQ (reference sequence). V lost 3 bases to trimming and J lost 7 bases, with 15 bases between them. In DNA form, the CDR3 reads TGTGCCAGCAGCTTCCAGGGGAGCGGTAGTGGCTACACCTTC. Its translation is CASSFQGSGSGYTF.

This clonotype has ten or more counts. This chain joins TRBV27 and TRBJ1-6, with a weak D call TRBD1 (5 bases). Germline V lookup: CDR1 MNHEY, CDR2 SMNVEV (reference sequence). The CDR3 totals 16 residues. V was clipped by 5 bases and J by 8 bases, with 19 bases between them. CDR3 bases: TGTGCCAGCAGTACCTTGGGGGGGGGGGATGATTCACCCCTCCACTTT. Its translation is CASSTLGGGDDSPLHF.

Many counts were recorded for this clonotype. The rearrangement links TRBV6-5 to TRBJ1-1; D is unclear. CDR1 is MNHEY, CDR2 SVGAGI, per germline. Deletions cut 0 bases from V and 4 bases from J, with 18 bases between. There are 17 residues in the CDR3. CDR3 bases: TGTGCCAGCAGTTACTCCGTCGGTAGCGCCTGGGGCACTGAAGCTTTCTTT. It yields the protein CASSYSVGSAWGTEAFF.

The rearrangement joins TRBV11-3 to TRBJ1-1; D unclear. Per the germline V gene, CDR1 is SGHNT and CDR2 is YENEEA. V was trimmed by 9 bases and J by 0 bases, leaving 11 bases between them. The CDR3 consists of 13 residues. The CDR3 is CAREAALNTEAFF. In DNA form, the CDR3 reads TGTGCCAGAGAAGCAGCATTGAACACTGAAGCTTTCTTT.

This clonotype was recorded a few times. The chain uses TRBV7-9 and TRBJ2-3; 16 nucleotides agree with TRBD2. The trim removed 0 bases at V and 0 bases at J, leaving 3 bases unmatched. Germline V gene data show CDR1 as SEHNR and CDR2 as FQNEAQ (reference sequence). The CDR3 has 19 amino acids. The CDR3 DNA is TGTGCCAGCAGCTTAGCCGGGACTAGCGGGAGGGACAGCACAGATACGCAGTATTTT. The encoded protein is CASSLAGTSGRDSTDTQYF.

In its sample, this clonotype was seen many times. V usage is TRBV24-1 and J usage is TRBJ2-5; 7 bases map to TRBD1. Germline V gene data show CDR1 as KGHDR and CDR2 as SFDVKD. The CDR3 length is 13 residues. V trimming: 4 bases; J trimming: 4 bases; junction bases outside the gene matches: 2. DNA for the CDR3: TGTGCCACCAGTGACAGGGACAGAGAGACCCAGTACTTC. Translating it yields CATSDRDRETQYF.